These T cell receptor beta chains were read from a single sample in a study of blood T cells in healthy people across ages. TCRdb re-derived calls from the 5' RACE reads in MiXCR, one entry per CDR3 protein. The sample has approximately 2,000,000 distinct CDR3 sequences; around 40% are singletons. The material sequenced was blood. These receptors all come from a human donor in good health. Each CDR3 is given with its conserved first and last residue. Each record gives: J gene, V gene, clone size, D gene, CDR3 DNA, CDR3 protein. The D gene is left open where the match is weak. Clone size is not always given. Where it is, it says once, few, many or a class for expanded clones.

>TRBJ2-7|TRBV24-1|once|NA
TGTGCCACCAGTGACTTGGGGCACGAGCAGTACTTC
CATSDLGHEQYF
>TRBJ2-7|TRBV7-8|few|TRBD1
TGTGCCAGCAGCTTCGGACAGGGGGCTATTGAGCAGTACTTC
CASSFGQGAIEQYF
>TRBJ2-3|TRBV3-1|NA|TRBD2
TGTGCCAGCAGCCATTCTAGCGGGGGACCTTTAGGAGATACGCTGTATTTT
CASSHSSGGPLGDTLYF
>TRBJ1-4|TRBV9|NA|NA
TGTGCCAGCAGCGTAGCCCCCACTGGCCGTGAAAAACTGTTTTTT
CASSVAPTGREKLFF
>TRBJ2-7|TRBV12-3/TRBV12-4|NA|NA
TGTGCCAGCACCAAGGGGGTCCTCTACGAGCAGTACTTC
CASTKGVLYEQYF
>TRBJ1-1|TRBV20-1|few|TRBD1
TGCAGTGCTAGAAAAAACCGAAGGACAGGACCTTTGCTGACTGAAGCTTTCTTT
CSARKNRRTGPLLTEAFF
>TRBJ2-5|TRBV5-1|NA|NA
TGCGCCAGCAGCTTGGATCACAGTTACCAAGAGACCCAGTACTTC
CASSLDHSYQETQYF
>TRBJ1-1|TRBV7-3|many|NA
TGTGCCAGCAGCCCACAGGGAGGTGGGACTGAAGCTTTCTTT
CASSPQGGGTEAFF
>TRBJ2-3|TRBV29-1|few|TRBD1
TGCAGCGTCAGGGGGCTTTGGTCAGATACGCAGTATTTT
CSVRGLWSDTQYF
>TRBJ1-2|TRBV21-1|once|NA
TGTGCCAGCAGCAAAGTTCGCAGTACAGGGTATGGCTACACCTTC
CASSKVRSTGYGYTF